This T cell receptor (beta chain) was retrieved from a study of neurological immune-mediated disorders. General study findings and limits: CDR3 amino acid sequences of expanded clones were not shared across subjects, a result suggesting private repertoires in all groups. Multiple sclerosis patients had less TCR clonal expansion than even healthy controls, unlike HTLV-1-associated myelopathy.

Described time point: longitudinal time-point 3. With V trimmed by 4 bases and J by 5 bases, 6 bases remained unmatched. The V gene's germline CDR1 is DFQATT and CDR2 SNEGSKA (reference sequence). CDR3 length equals 14 residues. 5'RACE employing 10-nucleotide random UMIs yielded the cDNA. TCRdb independently ran MiXCR on the 5' RACE reads; one entry per CDR3 protein. The sample carries roughly 57,000 distinct CDR3 sequences, approximately 9.2% recorded once. This clonotype was seen repeatedly, ten times or more. Its antigen is as yet unknown. The clonotype originates from a woman aged 40-49 years in good health. J is TRBJ2-1 and V is TRBV20-1, with 9 bases matching TRBD2. The sample consisted of PBMCs. CDR3 residues: CSAIGTSRDNEQFF. CDR3 DNA: TGCAGTGCTATCGGGACTAGCAGGGACAATGAGCAGTTCTTC.